This passage covers 22 T cell receptor beta chains from one sample sequenced in a study of T cell changes during pregnancy in multiple sclerosis. The repertoire was sequenced with immunoSEQ multiplex PCR; TCRdb's copy has only in-frame clones and lacks some. The sample has 40,000 or so clones, 92% seen once. The input for sequencing was CD8+ T cells from peripheral blood mononuclear cells, taken before pregnancy. The receptors stem from a female donor with multiple sclerosis, enrolled in a pregnancy study.

This chain joins TRBV28 and TRBJ2-7; tentatively, D is TRBD2 (7 bases). V shed 5 bases and J shed 1 base, with 24 bases lying between them. CDR3 length equals 18 residues. Germline CDR1 MDHEN, CDR2 SYDVKM. The CDR3 spells CASSTPLLGGRGSYEQYF. In DNA form, the CDR3 reads TGTGCCAGCAGTACCCCTCTACTCGGGGGGCGTGGGTCCTACGAGCAGTACTTC.

The J gene is TRBJ2-3, the V gene TRBV10-3; TRBD2 matches at 8 bases. Germline V gives CDR1 ENHRY, CDR2 SYGVKD. The CDR3 length is 13 residues. Trimming at V came to 0 bases and at J to 12 bases, leaving 5 bases not matched to a gene. The CDR3 loop is CAISESGTSFQYF. Here the CDR3 DNA reads TGTGCCATCAGTGAGTCCGGGACTAGTTTTCAGTATTTT.

The genes are TRBV10-3 and TRBJ2-2; maybe TRBD2 (6 bases). Trimming stripped 8 bases from V and 6 bases from J, with 13 bases between. The CDR3 extends over 13 amino acids. CDR1 and CDR2 from the germline V gene are ENHRY and SYGVKD. The CDR3 reads CAIQRLVPGELFF. CDR3 nucleotides: TGTGCCATCCAGAGACTAGTTCCCGGGGAGCTGTTTTTT.

The gene calls are TRBV5-4 and TRBJ2-3; 11 nucleotides match TRBD1. The CDR3 is made up of 18 amino acids. CDR1 SGHNT and CDR2 YYREEE come from the germline V gene (reference sequence). The V gene end was trimmed by 0 bases and the J gene end by 1 base; junction bases not matched to a gene: 7. The DNA for the CDR3 is TGTGCCAGCAGCTTGGGATCGAGGACAGGGGGCCGCACAGATACGCAGTATTTT. It translates to CASSLGSRTGGRTDTQYF.

The chain has TRBV27 and TRBJ2-3; perhaps TRBD1 as D (6 bases). Trimming cost V 4 bases and J 1 base, with 12 bases left between them. CDR1 and CDR2 from the germline V gene are MNHEY and SMNVEV (reference sequence). The CDR3 runs 15 residues. CDR3 amino acids: CASSSQGHRTDTQYF. The CDR3, as DNA: TGTGCCAGCAGTTCTCAGGGGCACCGCACAGATACGCAGTATTTT.

The chain has TRBV5-1 and TRBJ2-7, with 10 bases lining up with TRBD1. V lost 3 bases and J lost 6; bases outside the gene matches: 9. Germline CDR1 SGHRS, CDR2 YFSETQ. This CDR3 has 15 amino acids. The CDR3, as DNA: TGCGCCAGCAGCTCCGGACAGGGGGAAGGTCGCGAGCAGTACTTC. This encodes CASSSGQGEGREQYF.

The chain employs TRBV30 and TRBJ1-1; D not resolved. The ends were cut back, 2 bases at V and 1 base at J, with 5 bases in the middle. Germline V lookup: CDR1 GTSNPN, CDR2 SVGIG (reference sequence). The CDR3 is 12 amino acids. CDR3 sequence: CAWSNRNTEAFF. For the CDR3, the DNA is TGTGCCTGGAGTAATAGGAACACTGAAGCTTTCTTT.

The chain couples TRBV2 to TRBJ1-1; tentatively, D is TRBD1 (6 bases). CDR1 SNHLY and CDR2 FYNNEI come from the germline V gene. V was shortened by 7 bases and J by 0 bases, with 12 bases between the two germline ends. The CDR3 contains 14 residues. The CDR3 DNA is TGTGCCAGCATTACAGGGCTCATGAACACTGAAGCTTTCTTT. It specifies CASITGLMNTEAFF. Full variable domain (outside the CDR3, taken from reference TRBV2 and TRBJ1-1): EPEVTQTPSHQVTQMGQEVILRCVPISNHLYFYWYRQILGQKVEFLVSFYNNEISEKSEIFDDQFSVERPDGSNFTLKIRSTKLEDSAMYFCASITGLMNTEAFFGQGTRLTVV.

CDR3 DNA: TGTGCCACCAGCAGTGGGCACATCTACGAGCAGTACTTC. Translation: CATSSGHIYEQYF. The chain is built from TRBV15 and TRBJ2-7, with D hard to call. V lost 3 bases and J 3 bases, leaving 9 bases between the germline ends. Germline-derived CDR1 and CDR2 are LNHNV and YYDKDF (reference sequence). The CDR3 spans 13 residues.

The CDR3 DNA reads as TGTGCCAGCAGCTTAGCGGGCCGTACTGAAGCTTTCTTT. This codes for CASSLAGRTEAFF. The rearrangement joins TRBV7-2 to TRBJ1-1, with no clear D. CDR3 length equals 13 residues. Germline values: CDR1 SGHTA, CDR2 FQGNSA. The ends were cut back, 0 bases at V and 5 bases at J, with 7 bases in the middle.

This sequence joins TRBV5-5 and TRBJ2-7, with 9 bases aligning to TRBD1. The CDR3 has 14 residues. Germline V lookup: CDR1 SGHKS, CDR2 YYEKEE (reference sequence). J gave up 5 bases and V 0 bases, and 3 bases lay outside the gene matches. The CDR3 region is CASSLEGQGNEQYF. In DNA, the CDR3 is TGTGCCAGCAGCTTGGAGGGACAGGGAAACGAGCAGTACTTC.

The chain has TRBV10-1 and TRBJ2-5, with 7 bases lining up with TRBD2. CDR3 length equals 14 residues. With 6 bases clipped from V and 2 bases from J, the junction kept 6 bases outside the gene matches. Germline CDR1 is WNHNN and CDR2 is SYGVQD (reference sequence). The CDR3 loop is CASSRDYLQETQYF. The CDR3 coding sequence is TGCGCCAGCAGCCGGGACTACCTTCAAGAGACCCAGTACTTC.

This clone came up once. This chain joins TRBV9 and TRBJ1-1; 11 bases align to TRBD1. CDR1 is SGDLS and CDR2 is YYNGEE in the germline V gene. The CDR3 contains 15 residues. V lost 0 bases and J lost 5; bases outside the gene matches: 3. CDR3 nucleotide sequence: TGTGCCAGCAGCGTAGAGGGACAGGGGGTAACTGAAGCTTTCTTT. Translating gives CASSVEGQGVTEAFF.

V gene TRBV15 combines with J gene TRBJ1-6; 8 bases are shared with TRBD1. The CDR3 consists of 15 residues. J was trimmed by 9 bases and V by 0 bases; bases with no gene match: 4. Per germline, CDR1 LNHNV and CDR2 YYDKDF (reference sequence). CDR3 DNA: TGTGCCACCAGCAGAGACAGGGGGCTCGGTTCACCCCTCCACTTT. Residues: CATSRDRGLGSPLHF.

The V gene is TRBV19, the J gene TRBJ1-1, with D uncertain. The CDR3 runs 11 residues. Trimming took 7 bases from V and 1 from J, leaving 4 bases between them. Germline CDR1 is LNHDA and CDR2 is SQIVND (reference sequence). CDR3 nucleotide sequence: TGTGCCAGTAATCGGAACACTGAAGCTTTCTTT. Encoded protein: CASNRNTEAFF.

The rearrangement uses TRBV29-1 and TRBJ2-7, with TRBD1 matching 7 bases. Germline CDR1 is SQVTM and CDR2 is ANQGSEA. The CDR3 is 13 amino acids. V dropped 5 bases and J dropped 5; count of bases not matched to a gene: 9. The CDR3 here is CSVTWDRRNEQYF. CDR3 coding DNA: TGCAGCGTTACGTGGGACAGAAGAAACGAGCAGTACTTC.

The chain joins TRBV4-1 to TRBJ2-5; 11 positions match TRBD2. Germline V lookup: CDR1 MGHRA, CDR2 YSYEKL. CDR3 length: 17 residues. The junction had 6 bases not matched to a gene; V was cut back by 0 bases and J by 3 bases. Here the CDR3 DNA reads TGCGCCAGCAGCCAAGAAGGTGATAGCGGGAGGGAAGAGACCCAGTACTTC. It encodes CASSQEGDSGREETQYF.

This chain uses TRBV12-5 with TRBJ1-1; D is ambiguous. V was shortened by 3 bases and J by 1 base, with 6 bases between the two germline ends. The CDR3 is made up of 13 amino acids. In germline, CDR1 is LGHNT, CDR2 FRNRAP. The CDR3 loop is CASGFSGNTEAFF. The DNA of the CDR3 is TGTGCTAGTGGTTTTTCCGGGAACACTGAAGCTTTCTTT.

This rearrangement joins TRBV29-1 to TRBJ2-1, with 7 bases that match TRBD1. J gave up 5 bases and V 4 bases, and 8 bases lay outside the gene matches. CDR1 is SQVTM and CDR2 is ANQGSEA in the germline V gene. The CDR3 has 14 residues. The CDR3 region is CSVGDGTDHNEQFF. CDR3 in DNA: TGCAGCGTTGGAGATGGGACAGATCACAATGAGCAGTTCTTC.

This clone appeared once. This chain joins TRBV5-6 and TRBJ1-2; D is ambiguous. The CDR3 is 13 amino acids. Germline loops: CDR1 SGHDT, CDR2 YYEEEE. Deletions cut 1 base from V and 5 bases from J, with 9 bases between. The CDR3 DNA reads TGTGCCAGCAGCTTGCTACAGCCGTATGGCTACACCTTC. It encodes CASSLLQPYGYTF.

The chain combines TRBV6-5 with TRBJ1-1; 7 bases are shared with TRBD1. The CDR3 spans 15 residues. V was pared by 10 bases and J by 0 bases, with 11 bases of the junction left unmatched. Looked up from germline, CDR1 is MNHEY and CDR2 is SVGAGI. The CDR3 bases are TGTGCCACCCTGAGCCGGACAGGCATGAACACTGAAGCTTTCTTT. It is translated as CATLSRTGMNTEAFF.

This clone was observed a single time. J is TRBJ2-3 and V is TRBV5-6; TRBD2 matches at 11 bases. The CDR3 is 17 residues long. Germline CDR1 reads SGHDT; CDR2 reads YYEEEE. The J segment lost 2 bases and the V segment lost 2 bases, leaving 7 bases of the junction unmatched. The CDR3 DNA reads as TGTGCCAGCAGCTTTGGGACTAGCGGACCGTTCACAGATACGCAGTATTTT. Encoded protein: CASSFGTSGPFTDTQYF.